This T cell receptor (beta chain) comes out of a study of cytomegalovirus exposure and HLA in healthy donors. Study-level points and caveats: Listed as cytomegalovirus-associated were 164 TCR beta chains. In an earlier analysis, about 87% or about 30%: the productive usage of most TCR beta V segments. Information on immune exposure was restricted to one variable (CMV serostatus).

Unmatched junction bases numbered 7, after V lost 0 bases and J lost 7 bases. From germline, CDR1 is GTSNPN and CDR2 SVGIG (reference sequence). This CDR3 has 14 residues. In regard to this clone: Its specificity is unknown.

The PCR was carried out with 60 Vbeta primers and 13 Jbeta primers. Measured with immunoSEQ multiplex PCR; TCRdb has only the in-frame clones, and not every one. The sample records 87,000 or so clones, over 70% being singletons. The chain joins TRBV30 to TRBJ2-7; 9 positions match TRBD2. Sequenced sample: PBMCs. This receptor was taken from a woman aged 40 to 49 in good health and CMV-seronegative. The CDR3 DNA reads TGTGCCTGGAGTGTAACCCTAGCGGGGAAAGAGCAGTACTTC. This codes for CAWSVTLAGKEQYF. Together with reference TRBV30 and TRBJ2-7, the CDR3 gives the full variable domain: SQTIHQWPATLVQPVGSPLSLECTVEGTSNPNLYWYRQAAGRGLQLLFYSVGIGQISSEVPQNLSASRPQDRQFILSSKKLLLSDSGFYLCAWSVTLAGKEQYFGPGTRLTVT.